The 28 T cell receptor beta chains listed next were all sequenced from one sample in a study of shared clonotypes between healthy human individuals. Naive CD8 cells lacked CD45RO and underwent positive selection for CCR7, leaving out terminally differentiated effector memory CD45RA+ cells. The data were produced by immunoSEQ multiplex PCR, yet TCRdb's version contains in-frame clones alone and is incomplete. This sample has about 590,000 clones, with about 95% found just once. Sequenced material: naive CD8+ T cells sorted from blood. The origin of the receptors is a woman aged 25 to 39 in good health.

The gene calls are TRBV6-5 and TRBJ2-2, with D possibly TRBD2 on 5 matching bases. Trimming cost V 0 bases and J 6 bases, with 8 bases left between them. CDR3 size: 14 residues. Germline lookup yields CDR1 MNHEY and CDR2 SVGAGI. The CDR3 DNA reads TGTGCCAGCAGTTACTCTGCTAGCCCCGGGGAGCTGTTTTTT. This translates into CASSYSASPGELFF.

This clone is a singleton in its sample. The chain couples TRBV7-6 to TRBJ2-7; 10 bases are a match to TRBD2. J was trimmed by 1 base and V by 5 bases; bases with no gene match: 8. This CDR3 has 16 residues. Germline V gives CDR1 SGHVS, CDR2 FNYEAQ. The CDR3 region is CASSPSSSGRSYEQYF. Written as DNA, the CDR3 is TGTGCCAGCAGCCCCTCATCTAGCGGGAGATCCTACGAGCAGTACTTC.

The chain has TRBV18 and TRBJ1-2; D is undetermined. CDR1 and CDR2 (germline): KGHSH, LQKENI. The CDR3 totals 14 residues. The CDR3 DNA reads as TGTGCTCCTATCGAGTGTCTAGCTAACTATGGCTACACCTTC. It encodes CAPIECLANYGYTF.

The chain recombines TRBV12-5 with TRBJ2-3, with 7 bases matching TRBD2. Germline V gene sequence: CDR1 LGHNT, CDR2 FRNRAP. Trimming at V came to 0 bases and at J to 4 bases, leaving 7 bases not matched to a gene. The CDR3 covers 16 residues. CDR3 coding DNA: TGTGCTAGTGGTTTGGTACTTGGGGGAGGGGCAGATACGCAGTATTTT. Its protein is CASGLVLGGGADTQYF.

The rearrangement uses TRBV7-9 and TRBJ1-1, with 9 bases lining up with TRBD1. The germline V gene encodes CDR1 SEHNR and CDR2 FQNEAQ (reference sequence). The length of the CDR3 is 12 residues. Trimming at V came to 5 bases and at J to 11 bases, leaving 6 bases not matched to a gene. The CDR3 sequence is CASSLDRGAAFF. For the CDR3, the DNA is TGTGCCAGCAGCCTCGACAGGGGGGCTGCTTTCTTT.

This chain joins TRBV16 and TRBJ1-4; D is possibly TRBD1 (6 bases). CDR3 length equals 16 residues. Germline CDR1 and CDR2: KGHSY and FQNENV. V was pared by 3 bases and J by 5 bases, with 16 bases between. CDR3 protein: CASSQNQGIGNEKLFF. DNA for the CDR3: TGTGCCAGCAGCCAGAACCAGGGGATAGGGAATGAAAAACTGTTTTTT.

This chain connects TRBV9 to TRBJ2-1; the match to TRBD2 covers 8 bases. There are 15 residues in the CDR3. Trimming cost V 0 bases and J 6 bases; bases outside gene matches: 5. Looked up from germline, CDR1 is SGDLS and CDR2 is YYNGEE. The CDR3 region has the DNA TGTGCCAGCAGCGTAGGCGGGAGGAGTGTCAATGAGCAGTTCTTC. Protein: CASSVGGRSVNEQFF.

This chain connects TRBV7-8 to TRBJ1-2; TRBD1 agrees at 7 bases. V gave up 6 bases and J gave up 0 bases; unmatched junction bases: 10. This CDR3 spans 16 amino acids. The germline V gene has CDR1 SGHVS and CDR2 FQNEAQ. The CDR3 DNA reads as TGTGCCAGCAGTCTACCGGGGGGGACAGCTAACTATGGCTACACCTTC. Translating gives CASSLPGGTANYGYTF.

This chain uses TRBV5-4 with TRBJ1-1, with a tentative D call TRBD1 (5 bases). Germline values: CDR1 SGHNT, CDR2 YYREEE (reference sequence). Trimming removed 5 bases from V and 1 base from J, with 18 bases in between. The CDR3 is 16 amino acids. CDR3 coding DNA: TGTGCCAGCAGTTGGGACCCGACGAGCTCGAACACTGAAGCTTTCTTT. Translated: CASSWDPTSSNTEAFF.

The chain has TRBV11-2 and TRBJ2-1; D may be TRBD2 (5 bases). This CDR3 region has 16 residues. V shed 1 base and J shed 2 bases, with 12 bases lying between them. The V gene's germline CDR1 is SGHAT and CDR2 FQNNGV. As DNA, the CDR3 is TGTGCCAGCAGCTTAGCCATGGAGGACCCCTACAATGAGCAGTTCTTC. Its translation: CASSLAMEDPYNEQFF.

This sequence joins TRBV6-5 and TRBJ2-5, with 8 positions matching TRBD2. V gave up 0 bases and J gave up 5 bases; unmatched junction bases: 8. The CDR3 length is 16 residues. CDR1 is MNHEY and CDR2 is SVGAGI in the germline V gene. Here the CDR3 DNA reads TGTGCCAGCAGTTACTCCCCGGGGGGGCGCGAGGAGACCCAGTACTTC. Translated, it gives CASSYSPGGREETQYF.

CDR3 bases: TGTGCCAGTAGTACCGGGGTGGAGCGGGACACAGATACGCAGTATTTT. It yields the protein CASSTGVERDTDTQYF. The chain joins TRBV19 to TRBJ2-3; the match to TRBD2 covers 7 bases. This CDR3 comprises 16 residues. Germline CDR1 and CDR2: LNHDA and SQIVND (reference sequence). The junction had 9 bases not matched to a gene; V was cut back by 4 bases and J by 2 bases.

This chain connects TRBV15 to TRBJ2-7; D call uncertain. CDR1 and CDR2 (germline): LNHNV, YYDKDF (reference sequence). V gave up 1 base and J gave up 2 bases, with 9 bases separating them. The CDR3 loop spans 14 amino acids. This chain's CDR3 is CATSRGGQAYEQYF. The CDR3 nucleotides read TGTGCCACCAGCAGAGGTGGTCAGGCCTACGAGCAGTACTTC.

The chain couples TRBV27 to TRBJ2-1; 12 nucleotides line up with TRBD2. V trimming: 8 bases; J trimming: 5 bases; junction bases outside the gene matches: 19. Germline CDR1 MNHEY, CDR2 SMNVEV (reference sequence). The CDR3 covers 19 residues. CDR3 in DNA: TGTGCCAGCTTGCCAATTGGGGGTCTAGCGGGAGGGCCTGACAATGAGCAGTTCTTC. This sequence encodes CASLPIGGLAGGPDNEQFF.

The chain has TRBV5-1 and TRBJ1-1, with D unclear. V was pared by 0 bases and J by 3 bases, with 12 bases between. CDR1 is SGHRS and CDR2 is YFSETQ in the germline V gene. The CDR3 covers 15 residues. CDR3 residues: CASSLGVQSYTEAFF. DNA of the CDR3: TGCGCCAGCAGCTTGGGGGTCCAGTCCTACACTGAAGCTTTCTTT.

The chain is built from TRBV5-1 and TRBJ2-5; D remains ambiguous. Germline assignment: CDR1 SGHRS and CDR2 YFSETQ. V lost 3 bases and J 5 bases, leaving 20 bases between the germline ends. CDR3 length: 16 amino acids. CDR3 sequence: CASSSALGISGETQYF. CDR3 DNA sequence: TGCGCCAGCAGCTCCGCGCTGGGGATTTCCGGGGAGACCCAGTACTTC.

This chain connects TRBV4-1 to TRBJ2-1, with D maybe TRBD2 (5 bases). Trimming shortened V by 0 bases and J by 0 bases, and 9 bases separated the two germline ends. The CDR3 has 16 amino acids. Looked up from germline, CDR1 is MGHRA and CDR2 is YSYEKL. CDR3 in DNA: TGCGCCAGCAGCCAAGATCAAGCGGCCTCCTACAATGAGCAGTTCTTC. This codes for CASSQDQAASYNEQFF.

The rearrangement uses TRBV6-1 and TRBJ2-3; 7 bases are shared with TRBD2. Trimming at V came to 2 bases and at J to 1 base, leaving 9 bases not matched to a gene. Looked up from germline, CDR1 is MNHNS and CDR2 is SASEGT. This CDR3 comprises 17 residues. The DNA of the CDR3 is TGTGCCAGCAGTGAATTGGGGCAGGGAGGGGGCACAGATACGCAGTATTTT. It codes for CASSELGQGGGTDTQYF.

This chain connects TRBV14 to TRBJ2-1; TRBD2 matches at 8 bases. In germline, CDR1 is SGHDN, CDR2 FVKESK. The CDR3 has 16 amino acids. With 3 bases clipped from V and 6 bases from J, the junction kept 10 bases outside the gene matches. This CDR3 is CASSHLSGRGSNEQFF. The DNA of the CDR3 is TGTGCCAGCAGCCATCTGAGCGGGAGAGGGTCCAATGAGCAGTTCTTC.

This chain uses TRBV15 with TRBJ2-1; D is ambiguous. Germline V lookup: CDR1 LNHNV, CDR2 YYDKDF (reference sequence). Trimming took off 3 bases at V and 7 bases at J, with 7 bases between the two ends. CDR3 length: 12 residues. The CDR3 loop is CATSSWGNEQFF. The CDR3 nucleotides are TGTGCCACCAGCAGCTGGGGTAATGAGCAGTTCTTC. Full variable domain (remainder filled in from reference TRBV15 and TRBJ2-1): DAMVIQNPRYQVTQFGKPVTLSCSQTLNHNVMYWYQQKSSQAPKLLFHYYDKDFNNEADTPDNFQSRRPNTSFCFLDIRSPGLGDTAMYLCATSSWGNEQFFGPGTRLTVL.

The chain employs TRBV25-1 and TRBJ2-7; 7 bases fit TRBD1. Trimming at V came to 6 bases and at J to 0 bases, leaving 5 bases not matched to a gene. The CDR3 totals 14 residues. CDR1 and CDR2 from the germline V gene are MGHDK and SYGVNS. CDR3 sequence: CASSGTEISYEQYF. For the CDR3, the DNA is TGTGCCAGCAGCGGGACAGAGATCTCCTACGAGCAGTACTTC.

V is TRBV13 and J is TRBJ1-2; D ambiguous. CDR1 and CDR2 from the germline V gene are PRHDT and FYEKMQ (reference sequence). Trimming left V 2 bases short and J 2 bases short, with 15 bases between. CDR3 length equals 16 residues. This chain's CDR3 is CASSLLLRTGNYGYTF. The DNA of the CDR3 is TGTGCCAGCAGCTTACTACTTAGGACGGGAAACTATGGCTACACCTTC. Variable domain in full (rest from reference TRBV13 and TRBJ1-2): AAGVIQSPRHLIKEKRETATLKCYPIPRHDTVYWYQQGPGQDPQFLISFYEKMQSDKGSIPDRFSAQQFSDYHSELNMSSLELGDSALYFCASSLLLRTGNYGYTFGSGTRLTVV.

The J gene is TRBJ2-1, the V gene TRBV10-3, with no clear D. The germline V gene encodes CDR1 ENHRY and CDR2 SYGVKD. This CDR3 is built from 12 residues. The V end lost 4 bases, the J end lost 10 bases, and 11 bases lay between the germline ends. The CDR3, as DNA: TGTGCCATCAGTGTGGGCCTATACGAGCAGTTCTTC. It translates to CAISVGLYEQFF.

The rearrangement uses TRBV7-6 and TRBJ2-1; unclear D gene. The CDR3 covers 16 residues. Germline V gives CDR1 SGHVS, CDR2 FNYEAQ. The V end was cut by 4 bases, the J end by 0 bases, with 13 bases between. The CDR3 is CASSSPSDSSYNEQFF. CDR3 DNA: TGTGCCAGCAGCTCCCCGTCTGATAGCTCCTACAATGAGCAGTTCTTC.

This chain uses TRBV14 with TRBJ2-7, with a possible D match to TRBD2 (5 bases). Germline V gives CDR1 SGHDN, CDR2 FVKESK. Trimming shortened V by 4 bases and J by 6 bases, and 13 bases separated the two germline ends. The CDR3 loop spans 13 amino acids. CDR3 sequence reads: CASSPITSAEQYF. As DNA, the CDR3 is TGTGCCAGCAGCCCCATTACTAGTGCCGAGCAGTACTTC.

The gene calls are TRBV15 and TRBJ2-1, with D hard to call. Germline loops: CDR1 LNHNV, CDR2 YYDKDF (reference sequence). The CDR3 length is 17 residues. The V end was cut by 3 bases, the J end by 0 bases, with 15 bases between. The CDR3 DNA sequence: TGTGCCACCAGCAGCCGGTTTAGGGCGAGCTCCTACAATGAGCAGTTCTTC. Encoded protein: CATSSRFRASSYNEQFF.

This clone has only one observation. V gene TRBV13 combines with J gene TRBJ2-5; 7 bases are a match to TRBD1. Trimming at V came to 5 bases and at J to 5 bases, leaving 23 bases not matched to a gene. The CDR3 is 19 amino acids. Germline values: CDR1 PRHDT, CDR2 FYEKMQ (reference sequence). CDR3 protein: CASSRSVHSRTGEKETQYF. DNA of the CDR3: TGTGCCAGCAGCCGATCAGTTCACAGTAGGACAGGAGAAAAGGAGACCCAGTACTTC.

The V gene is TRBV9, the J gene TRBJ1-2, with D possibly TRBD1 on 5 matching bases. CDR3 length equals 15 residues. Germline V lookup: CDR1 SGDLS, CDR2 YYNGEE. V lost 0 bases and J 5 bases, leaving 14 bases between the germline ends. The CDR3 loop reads CASSVGSGEGYGYTF. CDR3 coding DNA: TGTGCCAGCAGCGTAGGATCGGGGGAGGGGTATGGCTACACCTTC.